These 25 T cell receptor beta chains were all obtained from the same sample, sequenced in a study of immune heterogeneity within non-small cell lung tumors. The authors used around 590 ng of bulk tumor genomic DNA per sample as template. Widely spaced biopsies, several per primary tumor, were obtained at surgery. Curative operations were performed on patients who had untreated, newly diagnosed non-small cell lung cancer. A multiplex PCR containing 32 V primers and 13 J primers was used to amplify TCR beta CDR3. Using its own MiXCR run on the multiplex PCR reads, TCRdb lists one record per CDR3 protein. The sample carries around 20,000 distinct CDR3 sequences, around 28% recorded once. The sequencing input was lung tumor tissue. Every receptor here comes from a middle-aged man with non-small cell lung cancer.

This clonotype ranks as medium-sized. The gene calls are TRBV11-3 and TRBJ2-7, with 10 positions matching TRBD2. Germline CDR1 SGHNT, CDR2 YENEEA. The CDR3 has 16 residues. With 4 bases clipped from V and 2 bases from J, the junction kept 8 bases outside the gene matches. The CDR3 loop reads CASSSRGTSVAYEQYF. The CDR3 DNA reads as TGTGCCAGCAGCTCGCGGGGGACTAGCGTAGCCTACGAGCAGTACTTC.

This clonotype was detected only a few times. V gene TRBV6-6 combines with J gene TRBJ2-1, with D tentatively TRBD2 (5 bases). This CDR3 spans 16 amino acids. In germline, CDR1 is MNHNY, CDR2 SVGAGI (reference sequence). Trimming pared 0 bases from V and 7 bases from J, leaving 16 bases between. CDR3 coding DNA: TGTGCCAGCAGTTACTCTTCGGGAATCGGAAATAATGAGCAGTTCTTC. Protein product: CASSYSSGIGNNEQFF.

This clonotype is labeled as medium-sized. The chain uses TRBV7-3 and TRBJ1-6; D might be TRBD1 (5 bases). The CDR3 has 14 residues. Per the germline V gene, CDR1 is SGHTA and CDR2 is FQGTGA. The ends were cut back, 4 bases at V and 7 bases at J, with 11 bases in the middle. The CDR3: CASSYRSQNSPLHF. In DNA, the CDR3 is TGTGCCAGCAGCTACAGGTCTCAGAATTCACCCCTCCACTTT.

This clonotype was recorded at least ten times. The chain combines TRBV11-3 with TRBJ2-7; weak D call: TRBD1 (6 bases). This CDR3 is 12 amino acids long. CDR1 is SGHNT, CDR2 YENEEA, per germline. V was pared by 5 bases and J by 6 bases, with 11 bases between. CDR3 residues: CASSQTGFEQYF. The CDR3 nucleotides are TGTGCCAGCAGCCAAACAGGGTTCGAGCAGTACTTC.

On this clonotype itself: A clone one base away is much larger, so this may be a read error. V usage is TRBV7-3 and J usage is TRBJ1-2; D perhaps matches TRBD1 (6 bases). This CDR3 is 13 amino acids long. The V end was cut by 4 bases, the J end by 8 bases, with 14 bases between. Germline lookup yields CDR1 SGHTA and CDR2 FQGTGA. As DNA, the CDR3 is TGTGCCAGCAGCTCCGGGACATGTTCGGGCTACACCTTC. This codes for CASSSGTCSGYTF. The full variable domain, in which reference TRBV7-3 and TRBJ1-2 provide the parts outside the CDR3, is GAGVSQTPSNKVTEKGKYVELRCDPISGHTALYWYRQSLGQGPEFLIYFQGTGAADDSGLPNDRFFAVRPEGSVSTLKIQRTERGDSAVYLCASSSGTCSGYTFGSGTRLTVV.

Comment on this clonotype: Germline and junction disagree at one end, which may indicate a read error. This chain joins TRBV7-2 and TRBJ2-1; 11 bases align to TRBD2. This CDR3 has 15 amino acids. Germline values: CDR1 SGHTA, CDR2 FQGNSA. The CDR3 nucleotides read TGTGCCAGCAGCCTAGCGGGAGGATGGTTCAATGAGCAGTTCTTC. This translates into CASSLAGGWFNEQFF.

At least ten counts were recorded for this clonotype. The chain has TRBV6-1 and TRBJ1-4, with 9 bases aligning to TRBD1. The CDR3 is 15 amino acids. CDR1 and CDR2 from the germline V gene are MNHNS and SASEGT. The junction had 7 bases not matched to a gene; V was cut back by 5 bases and J by 6 bases. CDR3 in amino acids: CASSPDRGRYEKLFF. CDR3 sequence (DNA): TGTGCCAGCAGTCCAGACAGGGGGAGGTATGAAAAACTGTTTTTT.

The sample holds a few counts of this clonotype. The chain links TRBV9 to TRBJ1-3; D unclear. The germline gives CDR1 SGDLS, CDR2 YYNGEE. This CDR3 has 13 residues. Between the trimmed V and J ends, which lost 2 bases and 3 bases, there was a span of 6 bases. Here the CDR3 DNA reads TGTGCCAGCAGCGTTGACGTTGGAAACACCATATATTTT. It encodes CASSVDVGNTIYF.

V usage is TRBV7-8 and J usage is TRBJ2-2; TRBD1 agrees at 8 bases. Looked up from germline, CDR1 is SGHVS and CDR2 is FQNEAQ. Trimming took 7 bases from V and 9 from J; bases not matched to a gene: 25. The CDR3 is 19 residues long. CDR3 nucleotides: TGTGCCAGCACGCCAACAAGTCAGGGGGCGGGTGCCGGTGGGAGGGAGCTGTTTTTT. This encodes CASTPTSQGAGAGGRELFF. The variable domain in full, with the rest retrieved from reference TRBV7-8 and TRBJ2-2, is GAGVSQSPRYKVAKRGQDVALRCDPISGHVSLFWYQQALGQGPEFLTYFQNEAQLDKSGLPSDRFFAERPEGSVSTLKIQRTQQEDSAVYLCASTPTSQGAGAGGRELFFGEGSRLTVL.

This chain joins TRBV12-3 or TRBV12-4 and TRBJ1-1; TRBD1 matches at 9 bases. The CDR3 runs to 14 residues. Losses at the gene ends were 6 bases for V and 4 bases for J; bases not matched to a gene: 6. The CDR3 coding sequence is TGTGCCAGCAGGAAGACAGGGGGATCCACTGAAGCTTTCTTT. It specifies CASRKTGGSTEAFF.

This clonotype was recorded a few times. This chain connects TRBV11-1 to TRBJ1-1; D gene ambiguous. The CDR3 is 14 amino acids. The germline gives CDR1 SGHAT, CDR2 FQDESV (reference sequence). The germline V and J ends were trimmed by 0 bases and 2 bases, with 7 bases remaining between them. Here the CDR3 DNA reads TGTGCCAGCAGCTTAGCGAAGGGAAACACTGAAGCTTTCTTT. Encoded protein: CASSLAKGNTEAFF.

Comments on this clonotype: At one end the junction does not follow the germline gene, possibly because of a read error. The CDR3 region is CARSLGQAMNEKLFF. CDR3 coding DNA: TGTGCCAGAAGCTTAGGACAGGCCATGAATGAAAAACTGTTTTTT. V and J are TRBV7-9 and TRBJ1-4, with 7 bases lining up with TRBD1. Germline lookup yields CDR1 SEHNR and CDR2 FQNEAQ (reference sequence). The CDR3 consists of 15 residues. Full variable domain (outside the CDR3, taken from reference TRBV7-9 and TRBJ1-4): DTGVSQNPRHKITKRGQNVTFRCDPISEHNRLYWYRQTLGQGPEFLTYFQNEAQLEKSRLLSDRFSAERPKGSFSTLEIQRTEQGDSAMYLCARSLGQAMNEKLFFGSGTQLSVL.

As for this clonotype: A much larger clone differs from this one at a single base, so this may be a read error. In this CDR3 the conserved last residue, phenylalanine or tryptophan, is missing, so a read error is likely. The chain joins TRBV6-9 to TRBJ1-2, with 7 positions matching TRBD1. The CDR3 has 14 amino acids. V dropped 4 bases and J dropped 6; count of bases not matched to a gene: 8. Per the germline V gene, CDR1 is MNHGY and CDR2 is SVAAGI. The CDR3 nucleotides are TGTGCCAGCAGTTTGGGACAGTTGATCGATGGCTACACCCTC. The encoded protein is CASSLGQLIDGYTL.

This clonotype was counted only a few times. CDR3: CASSPGSNQPQHF. The CDR3 DNA is TGTGCCAGCAGTCCCGGTAGCAATCAGCCCCAGCATTTT. The chain links TRBV12-3 or TRBV12-4 to TRBJ1-5; D not resolved. There are 13 residues in the CDR3. The ends were cut back, 5 bases at V and 0 bases at J, with 5 bases in the middle.

This rearrangement joins TRBV20-1 to TRBJ2-3; no clear D gene. This CDR3 comprises 11 residues. V was trimmed by 2 bases and J by 4 bases, leaving 4 bases between them. Germline V gene sequence: CDR1 DFQATT, CDR2 SNEGSKA (reference sequence). The CDR3 reads CSARIADTQYF. As DNA, the CDR3 is TGCAGTGCTAGAATCGCAGATACGCAGTATTTT.

In its sample, this clonotype was seen once. Just one base apart from a much larger clone, this may be a read error. This rearrangement joins TRBV7-2 to TRBJ2-7, with 9 bases matching TRBD2. The CDR3 extends over 13 amino acids. The germline CDR1 and CDR2 sequences are SGHTA and FQGNSA. CDR3 residues: CASSSGRNSEHYF. The CDR3 region has the DNA TGTGCCAGCAGTAGCGGGAGAAATAGCGAGCATTACTTC.

The CDR3 sequence is CASSARGYGQGDEQFF. The CDR3 DNA sequence: TGTGCCAGCAGTGCTAGGGGATACGGACAGGGCGATGAGCAGTTCTTC. The V and J genes are TRBV6-1 and TRBJ2-1, with TRBD1 matching 8 bases. There are 16 residues in the CDR3. From germline, CDR1 is MNHNS and CDR2 SASEGT. V shed 4 bases and J 8 bases; nucleotides not matched to a gene: 13.

The chain couples TRBV5-1 to TRBJ1-1; perhaps TRBD1 as D (5 bases). Germline CDR1 reads SGHRS; CDR2 reads YFSETQ. The V gene lost 7 bases and the J gene lost 11 bases, with 24 bases spanning the gap. The CDR3 runs to 14 residues. The CDR3 bases are TGCGCCAGCTCAGAAGACACCTCACCCGGGGGGGCTTTCTTT. This encodes CASSEDTSPGGAFF.

This clonotype was counted between two and nine times. The chain carries TRBV7-9 and TRBJ2-7; D could derive from TRBD1 or TRBD2 (6 bases each). The CDR3 spans 15 residues. CDR1 SEHNR and CDR2 FQNEAQ come from the germline V gene (reference sequence). Deletions cut 4 bases from V and 6 bases from J, with 19 bases between. The CDR3 loop reads CASSSSLHGGVEQYF. The CDR3 coding sequence is TGTGCCAGCAGCTCCTCCCTCCACGGGGGCGTCGAGCAGTACTTC.

Notes on this clonotype: A much larger clone lies a single base off, so this may be a read error. The V call is TRBV5-1, the J call TRBJ1-1; a possible D gene is TRBD1 (6 bases). This CDR3 is 17 amino acids long. CDR1 is SGHRS, CDR2 YFSETQ, per germline. The CDR3: CASSSYRDGFSDTEAYF. The DNA for the CDR3 is TGCGCCAGCAGCAGCTACAGGGATGGATTCTCGGACACTGAAGCTTACTTT.

Turning to this clonotype: With a much larger clone just one base away, this may be a read error. The V call is TRBV11-3, the J call TRBJ1-1; D is possibly TRBD1 (5 bases). V was clipped by 3 bases and J by 4 bases, with 12 bases between them. This CDR3 comprises 14 residues. Germline V CDR1 and CDR2: SGHNT, YENEEA. The DNA of the CDR3 is TGTGCCAGCAGCTTCCCCGGGGCTGGCACTGAAGCTTTCTTT. Amino acid sequence: CASSFPGAGTEAFF.

At least ten counts were recorded for this clonotype. The gene calls are TRBV20-1 and TRBJ1-5; D call uncertain. The CDR3 is 13 residues long. V lost 6 bases and J lost 7, with 16 bases in between. Germline V gives CDR1 DFQATT, CDR2 SNEGSKA (reference sequence). CDR3 nucleotides: TGCAGTGCCCAAGGAATGGCGCGCCAGCCCCAGCATTTT. It encodes CSAQGMARQPQHF.

As for this clonotype: Being one base from a much bigger clone, this may be a read error. This chain connects TRBV18 to TRBJ1-6, with D uncertain. This CDR3 has 15 amino acids. CDR1 KGHSH and CDR2 LQKENI come from the germline V gene. CDR3 sequence reads: CASSPEGIYNSPVHF. The CDR3 DNA follows: TGTGCCAGCTCACCGGAGGGAATCTATAATTCACCCGTCCACTTT. Combining the CDR3 with reference TRBV18 and TRBJ1-6 gives the whole variable domain NAGVMQNPRHLVRRRGQEARLRCSPMKGHSHVYWYRQLPEEGLKFMVYLQKENIIDESGMPKERFSAEFPKEGPSILRIQQVVRGDSAAYFCASSPEGIYNSPVHFGNGTRLTVT.

Comments on this clonotype: This could be a read error, since a much larger clone is one nucleotide away. The chain employs TRBV20-1 and TRBJ2-7, with D unclear. Looked up from germline, CDR1 is DFQATT and CDR2 is SNEGSKA (reference sequence). The length of the CDR3 is 12 residues. CDR3 sequence (DNA): TGCAGTGCTAGAAGCGCCTCCTACGACCAGTACTTC. Translation gives CSARSASYDQYF.

The rearrangement links TRBV7-9 to TRBJ1-5, with 7 positions matching TRBD1. Trimming took 5 bases from V and 4 from J; bases not matched to a gene: 5. Looked up from germline, CDR1 is SEHNR and CDR2 is FQNEAQ (reference sequence). There are 14 residues in the CDR3. The chain's CDR3 is CASSRDRANQPQHF. As DNA, the CDR3 is TGTGCCAGCAGCCGAGACAGGGCAAATCAGCCCCAGCATTTT.